The source of this T cell receptor beta chain is a study of metastatic and nonmetastatic thyroid tumors. TCRdb called clones again from the PCR reads with MiXCR. The table records some 86,000 clones, under 15% of them present only once. Until they underwent thyroid surgery, no patient had received any treatment. V lost 3 bases to trimming and J lost 6 bases, with 15 bases between them. This CDR3 region has 15 residues. Germline values: CDR1 KGHDR, CDR2 SFDVKD. This chain uses TRBV24-1 with TRBJ2-3; D is perhaps TRBD1 (7 bases). The TCR originated in a female donor with papillary thyroid cancer or a benign thyroid nodule (not recorded which). Some clones in this sample may be carry-over from other donors' samples. Material: tumor tissue. CDR3 DNA: TGTGCCACCAGTGATAGATCGACAGGGAGGGATACGCAGTATTTT. Its protein is CATSDRSTGRDTQYF.